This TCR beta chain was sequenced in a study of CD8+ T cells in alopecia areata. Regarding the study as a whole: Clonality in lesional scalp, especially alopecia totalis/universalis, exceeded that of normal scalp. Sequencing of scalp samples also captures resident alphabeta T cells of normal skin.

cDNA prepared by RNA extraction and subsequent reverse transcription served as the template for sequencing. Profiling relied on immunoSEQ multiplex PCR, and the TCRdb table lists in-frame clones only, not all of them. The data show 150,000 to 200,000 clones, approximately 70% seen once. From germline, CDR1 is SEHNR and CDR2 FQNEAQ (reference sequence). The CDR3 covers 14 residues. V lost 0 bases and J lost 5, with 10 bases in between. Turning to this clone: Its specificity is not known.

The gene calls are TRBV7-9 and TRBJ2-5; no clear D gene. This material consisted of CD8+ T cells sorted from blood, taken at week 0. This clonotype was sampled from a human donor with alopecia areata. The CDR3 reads CASSLAPGRETQYF. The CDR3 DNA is TGTGCCAGCAGCTTAGCGCCCGGACGGGAGACCCAGTACTTC.